Listed below are T cell receptor beta chains from one sample, sequenced in a study of T cell changes during pregnancy in multiple sclerosis. This table comes from immunoSEQ multiplex PCR, and its TCRdb copy is limited to in-frame clones, with some not included. The data contain 50,000 to 65,000 clones, around 93% of them singletons. The starting material was CD8+ T cells from peripheral blood mononuclear cells, obtained in the second trimester of pregnancy. These receptors all stem from a female donor with multiple sclerosis, enrolled in a pregnancy study. Both conserved end residues are part of each CDR3. The D gene is left open where the match is weak. Not every row has a clone size; where given, it reads once, few, many or a size class.

cdr3_aa: CASSPSFKREGLQGTQYF; cdr3_nt: TGCGCCAGCAGCCCGTCCTTTAAGCGGGAGGGCCTTCAGGGTACGCAGTATTTT; j_call: TRBJ2-3; d_call: TRBD2; clone_size: NA; v_call: TRBV4-1
cdr3_aa: CASSQYAGDNEQFF; cdr3_nt: TGCGCCAGCAGCCAATATGCGGGAGACAATGAGCAGTTCTTC; j_call: TRBJ2-1; d_call: TRBD2; clone_size: NA; v_call: TRBV4-3
cdr3_aa: CASSLDQEAGYEQYF; cdr3_nt: TGTGCCAGCAGCTTAGATCAAGAGGCGGGTTACGAGCAGTACTTC; j_call: TRBJ2-7; d_call: NA; clone_size: NA; v_call: TRBV11-2
cdr3_aa: CASSRVRGEQYF; cdr3_nt: TGTGCCAGCAGTAGGGTTAGGGGCGAGCAGTACTTC; j_call: TRBJ2-7; d_call: NA; clone_size: NA; v_call: TRBV27
cdr3_aa: CASSSRGLAGDKGGGTQYF; cdr3_nt: TGTGCCAGCAGCTCCAGGGGACTAGCGGGAGATAAGGGAGGAGGGACCCAGTACTTC; j_call: TRBJ2-5; d_call: TRBD2; clone_size: NA; v_call: TRBV7-6
cdr3_aa: CASRLPGSGAEAFF; cdr3_nt: TGTGCCAGCAGACTGCCGGGCTCGGGGGCTGAAGCTTTCTTT; j_call: TRBJ1-1; d_call: NA; clone_size: NA; v_call: TRBV2
cdr3_aa: CASSLDSGQGIRYGYTF; cdr3_nt: TGTGCCAGCAGCTTAGATTCCGGACAGGGGATACGCTATGGCTACACCTTC; j_call: TRBJ1-2; d_call: TRBD1; clone_size: few; v_call: TRBV11-2
cdr3_aa: CASSAHTGTGKVGLHEQYF; cdr3_nt: TGTGCCAGCAGCGCCCACACCGGGACAGGGAAAGTAGGCCTCCACGAGCAGTACTTC; j_call: TRBJ2-7; d_call: NA; clone_size: NA; v_call: TRBV21-1
cdr3_aa: CSVVGTEQYF; cdr3_nt: TGCAGCGTTGTTGGGACTGAGCAGTACTTC; j_call: TRBJ2-7; d_call: NA; clone_size: NA; v_call: TRBV29-1
cdr3_aa: CASRKLSEAFF; cdr3_nt: TGTGCCAGCAGAAAGCTATCCGAAGCTTTCTTT; j_call: TRBJ1-1; d_call: NA; clone_size: NA; v_call: TRBV7-9
cdr3_aa: CASSADRGQETQYF; cdr3_nt: TGTGCCAGCAGCGCCGACAGAGGTCAAGAGACCCAGTACTTC; j_call: TRBJ2-5; d_call: NA; clone_size: NA; v_call: TRBV5-4
cdr3_aa: CASSSVPGQGINTEAFF; cdr3_nt: TGTGCCAGCAGCTCCGTTCCGGGACAGGGGATTAACACTGAAGCTTTCTTT; j_call: TRBJ1-1; d_call: TRBD1; clone_size: once; v_call: TRBV7-9
cdr3_aa: CASRPEITGELFF; cdr3_nt: TGTGCCAGCAGACCTGAGATCACCGGGGAGCTGTTTTTT; j_call: TRBJ2-2; d_call: NA; clone_size: NA; v_call: TRBV7-6
cdr3_aa: CASSEGTGFYGYTF; cdr3_nt: TGTGCCAGCAGCGAGGGAACTGGTTTCTATGGCTACACCTTC; j_call: TRBJ1-2; d_call: NA; clone_size: once; v_call: TRBV7-2
cdr3_aa: CSVDDSSYGYTF; cdr3_nt: TGCAGCGTCGATGACAGTAGCTATGGCTACACCTTC; j_call: TRBJ1-2; d_call: NA; clone_size: NA; v_call: TRBV29-1
cdr3_aa: CASRPAGVAEAFF; cdr3_nt: TGTGCCAGCAGACCAGCAGGGGTAGCTGAAGCTTTCTTT; j_call: TRBJ1-1; d_call: NA; clone_size: NA; v_call: TRBV6-5
cdr3_aa: CSVVRTGGTQYF; cdr3_nt: TGCAGCGTTGTCCGGACAGGGGGGACCCAGTACTTC; j_call: TRBJ2-5; d_call: TRBD1; clone_size: NA; v_call: TRBV29-1
cdr3_aa: CASSYSSRDSSQPQHF; cdr3_nt: TGTGCCAGCAGTTACTCCTCCCGGGACAGTAGTCAGCCCCAGCATTTT; j_call: TRBJ1-5; d_call: TRBD1; clone_size: NA; v_call: TRBV27
cdr3_aa: CASSLKREGGGETQYF; cdr3_nt: TGTGCCAGCAGCTTGAAGCGGGAGGGAGGGGGAGAGACCCAGTACTTC; j_call: TRBJ2-5; d_call: TRBD2; clone_size: NA; v_call: TRBV5-4
cdr3_aa: CAWSSQGEANQPQHF; cdr3_nt: TGTGCCTGGAGTAGCCAAGGGGAGGCAAATCAGCCCCAGCATTTT; j_call: TRBJ1-5; d_call: NA; clone_size: NA; v_call: TRBV30
cdr3_aa: CASSLDVPGLAEYNEQFF; cdr3_nt: TGCGCCAGCAGCCTGGATGTGCCGGGACTAGCGGAATACAATGAGCAGTTCTTC; j_call: TRBJ2-1; d_call: TRBD2; clone_size: once; v_call: TRBV5-1
cdr3_aa: CSAVGVDYEQYF; cdr3_nt: TGCAGCGCTGTAGGGGTTGACTACGAGCAGTACTTC; j_call: TRBJ2-7; d_call: NA; clone_size: NA; v_call: TRBV29-1
cdr3_aa: CASSLVGPGGGGYNEQFF; cdr3_nt: TGCGCCAGCAGCTTGGTAGGGCCCGGAGGGGGGGGCTACAATGAGCAGTTCTTC; j_call: TRBJ2-1; d_call: NA; clone_size: NA; v_call: TRBV5-1